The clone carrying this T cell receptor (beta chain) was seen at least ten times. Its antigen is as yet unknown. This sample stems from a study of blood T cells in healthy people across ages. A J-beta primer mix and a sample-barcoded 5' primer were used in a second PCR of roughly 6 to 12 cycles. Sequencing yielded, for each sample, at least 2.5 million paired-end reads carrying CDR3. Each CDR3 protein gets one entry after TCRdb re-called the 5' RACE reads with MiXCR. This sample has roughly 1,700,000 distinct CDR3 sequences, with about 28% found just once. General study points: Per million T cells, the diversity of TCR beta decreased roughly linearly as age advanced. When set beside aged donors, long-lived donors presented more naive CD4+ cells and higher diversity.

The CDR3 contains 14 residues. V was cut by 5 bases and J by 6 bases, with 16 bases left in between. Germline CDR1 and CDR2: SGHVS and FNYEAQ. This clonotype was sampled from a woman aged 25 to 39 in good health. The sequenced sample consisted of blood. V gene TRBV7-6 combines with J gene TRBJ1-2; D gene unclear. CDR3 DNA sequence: TGTGCCAGCAGCCGTACAGAAGGGAGGGATGGCTACACCTTC. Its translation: CASSRTEGRDGYTF.